A selection of T cell receptor beta chains follows, all from one sample in a study of CD8+CD57+ T cells in acquired aplastic anemia. TCRdb called the reads again in MiXCR, with one record for every CDR3 protein. The table includes tens of thousands of distinct CDR3 sequences, around 70% detected once. Sample: sorted CD4+, CD8+, or CD8+CD57+ T cells (not recorded which) from PBMCs. These receptors were obtained from a human donor with aplastic anemia. CDR3s include the opening cysteine and the closing phenylalanine or tryptophan. D genes are given only for firm matches. Part of the rows lack a size; the others show once, few, many or a class for expanded clones.

TRBJ2-7 - - TRBV19 TGTGCCAGTAGTATAGAGGGTCCCCGTCGGCAGTACTTC CASSIEGPRRQYF
TRBJ1-4 many TRBD1 TRBV6-6 TGTGCCAGCAGTTCCCCCCGGGACAGTAATGAAAAACTGTTTTTT CASSSPRDSNEKLFF
TRBJ2-7 - - TRBV5-1 TGCGCCAGCAGCTTGGTGGGGTTCGACGAGCAGTACTTC CASSLVGFDEQYF
TRBJ1-2 few - TRBV6-4 TGTGCCAGCCCCCCAAACTATGGCTACACCTTC CASPPNYGYTF
TRBJ1-2 - - TRBV7-9 TGTGCCAGCAGCTTAGCGATAAGGGGCGCAGACACCTTC CASSLAIRGADTF
TRBJ2-1 - TRBD1 TRBV10-3 TGTGCCATCAAGGGACAGGGGAGCGATGAGCAGTTCTTC CAIKGQGSDEQFF
TRBJ2-3 - TRBD1 TRBV11-1 TGTGCCAGCAGCTTAGGGACAGGGACTGTTGCAGATACGCAGTATTTT CASSLGTGTVADTQYF
TRBJ1-6 - - TRBV10-3 TGTGCCATCAGTGAGGGCGGTTATAGTTCACCCCTCCACTTT CAISEGGYSSPLHF
TRBJ2-7 - - TRBV2 TGTGCCAGCAGTGAGAGGCAGGCTGGCTACGAGCAGTACTTC CASSERQAGYEQYF
TRBJ2-7 few - TRBV5-6 TGTGCCAGCAGCGGGGGGAGACAGGCTTCCTACGAGCAGTACTTC CASSGGRQASYEQYF
TRBJ2-1 - TRBD1 TRBV20-1 TGCAGTGCTCTAGGACAGGGGGGCTACAATGAGCAGTTCTTC CSALGQGGYNEQFF
TRBJ1-5 - - TRBV15 TGTGCCACCAGCAGAGATGCCGGGCCCCAGCATTTT CATSRDAGPQHF
TRBJ2-1 once - TRBV24-1 TGTGCCACCACCCAGAGTGATGAGCAGTTCTTC CATTQSDEQFF
TRBJ2-7 few TRBD2 TRBV20-1 TGCAGTGCGACACCTAGCGGTGAACCATCCTACGAGCAGTACTTC CSATPSGEPSYEQYF
TRBJ2-3 - TRBD2 TRBV20-1 TGCAGTGCTAGAGATAGGGCGGGAGGGCTTTGGTACACAGATACGCAGTATTTT CSARDRAGGLWYTDTQYF
TRBJ2-7 many TRBD2 TRBV11-2 TGTGCCAGCAGCTTAGAGGTTAGCGGGGCGACCTACGAGCAGTACTTC CASSLEVSGATYEQYF
TRBJ1-2 - - TRBV4-3 TGCGCCAGCAGCCAAGCTGAGGGAAGTTGGGGCTACACCTTC CASSQAEGSWGYTF
TRBJ2-1 - - TRBV28 TGTGCCAGCAGTTTGGCCGGGAGCTCCCACAATGAGCAGTTCTTC CASSLAGSSHNEQFF
TRBJ2-7 - TRBD1 TRBV2 TGTGCCAGCAGGGAAGGACAGGTTTCGGAGTACTTC CASREGQVSEYF
TRBJ2-7 - TRBD1 TRBV7-2 TGTGCCAGCAGCCTAGTCTGGACAGGAGACTACGAGCAGTACTTC CASSLVWTGDYEQYF
TRBJ1-2 - TRBD1 TRBV10-3 TGTGCCAGCAGTGCGTGGACAGGGGGAGGTGGCTACACCTTC CASSAWTGGGGYTF
TRBJ2-3 - TRBD1 TRBV24-1 TGTGCCACCAGTACCGGTGACAGGGGCCGAAATACGCAGTATTTT CATSTGDRGRNTQYF
TRBJ1-2 few TRBD1 TRBV7-9 TGTGCCAGCAGCTTAGCCGGACAGGGTCTCTATGGCTACACCTTC CASSLAGQGLYGYTF
TRBJ2-5 - TRBD1 TRBV7-9 TGTGCCAGCAGCTTAGCGCAGGGGGCGGAGGAGACCCAGTACTTC CASSLAQGAEETQYF
TRBJ2-1 - TRBD2 TRBV19 TGTGCCGCTAGCGGGAGGATATACAATGAGCAGTTCTTC CAASGRIYNEQFF
TRBJ2-3 - - TRBV10-3 TGTGCCATCAGTGAGTCGCGAGCTGTATTCACAGATACGCGGTATTTT CAISESRAVFTDTRYF